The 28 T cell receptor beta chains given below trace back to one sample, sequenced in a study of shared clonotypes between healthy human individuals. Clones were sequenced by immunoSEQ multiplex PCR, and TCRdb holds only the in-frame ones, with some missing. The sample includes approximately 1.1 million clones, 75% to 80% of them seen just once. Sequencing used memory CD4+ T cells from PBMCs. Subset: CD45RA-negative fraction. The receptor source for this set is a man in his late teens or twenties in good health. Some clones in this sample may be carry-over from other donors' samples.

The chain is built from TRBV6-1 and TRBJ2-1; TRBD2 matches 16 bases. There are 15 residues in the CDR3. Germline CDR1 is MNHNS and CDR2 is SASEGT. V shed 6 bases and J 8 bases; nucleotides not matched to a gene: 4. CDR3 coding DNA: TGTGCCAGCAGGGGACTAGCGGGAGGGAAAGATGAGCAGTTCTTC. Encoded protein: CASRGLAGGKDEQFF.

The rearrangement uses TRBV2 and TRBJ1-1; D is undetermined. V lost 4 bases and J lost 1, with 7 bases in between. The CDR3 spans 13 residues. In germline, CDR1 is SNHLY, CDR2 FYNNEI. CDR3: CASSGQKNTEAFF. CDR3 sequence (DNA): TGTGCCAGCAGTGGTCAAAAGAACACTGAAGCTTTCTTT. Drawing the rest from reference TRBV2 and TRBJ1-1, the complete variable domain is EPEVTQTPSHQVTQMGQEVILRCVPISNHLYFYWYRQILGQKVEFLVSFYNNEISEKSEIFDDQFSVERPDGSNFTLKIRSTKLEDSAMYFCASSGQKNTEAFFGQGTRLTVV.

CDR3 in DNA: TGCGCCAGCAGCTTGGGCCCAACAGGGGAGGACGAGCAGTACTTC. This encodes CASSLGPTGEDEQYF. The chain combines TRBV5-1 with TRBJ2-7; possibly TRBD1 for D (7 bases). CDR3 length equals 15 residues. Trimming took off 0 bases at V and 5 bases at J, with 15 bases between the two ends. Germline CDR1 is SGHRS and CDR2 is YFSETQ.

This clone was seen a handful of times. The CDR3 DNA sequence: TGTGCCAGCAGTGGTTGGAGGGGAGGGAACACTGAAGCTTTCTTT. Encoded protein: CASSGWRGGNTEAFF. This chain uses TRBV2 with TRBJ1-1; a possible D gene is TRBD1 (5 bases). Germline-derived CDR1 and CDR2 are SNHLY and FYNNEI. The CDR3 sequence is 15 residues long. V dropped 4 bases and J dropped 1 base, with 13 bases sitting between them.

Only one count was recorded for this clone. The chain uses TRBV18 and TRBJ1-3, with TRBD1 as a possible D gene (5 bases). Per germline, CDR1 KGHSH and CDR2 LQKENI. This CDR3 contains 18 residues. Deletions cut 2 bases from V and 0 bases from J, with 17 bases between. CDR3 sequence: CASSPAHVVDSSGNTIYF. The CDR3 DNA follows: TGTGCCAGCTCACCAGCCCACGTCGTCGACAGCTCTGGAAACACCATATATTTT.

This CDR3 is CASSQEGQGGGETQYF. The CDR3 region has the DNA TGTGCCAGCAGCCAAGAAGGACAGGGGGGAGGAGAGACCCAGTACTTC. This chain connects TRBV4-2 to TRBJ2-5, with TRBD1 identical over 10 bases. The CDR3 has 16 amino acids. Trimming removed 0 bases from V and 4 bases from J; junction bases left unmatched: 5. Germline CDR1 LGHNA, CDR2 YNFKEQ.

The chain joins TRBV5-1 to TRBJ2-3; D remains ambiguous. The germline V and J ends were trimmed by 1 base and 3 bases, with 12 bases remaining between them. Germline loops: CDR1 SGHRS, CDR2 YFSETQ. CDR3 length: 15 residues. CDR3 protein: CASSLLGSKTDTQYF. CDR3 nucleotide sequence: TGCGCCAGCAGCTTGTTGGGGTCAAAAACAGATACGCAGTATTTT.

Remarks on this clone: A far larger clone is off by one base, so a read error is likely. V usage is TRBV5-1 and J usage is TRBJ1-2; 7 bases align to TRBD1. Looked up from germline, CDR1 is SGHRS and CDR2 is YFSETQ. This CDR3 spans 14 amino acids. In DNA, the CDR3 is TGCACCAGCAGACAGGGACAAGCTAACTATGGCTACACCTTC. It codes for CTSRQGQANYGYTF.

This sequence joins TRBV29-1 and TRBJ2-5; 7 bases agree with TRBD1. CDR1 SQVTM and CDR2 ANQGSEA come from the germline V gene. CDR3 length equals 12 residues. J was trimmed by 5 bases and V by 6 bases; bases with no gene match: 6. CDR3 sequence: CSVDLQGETQYF. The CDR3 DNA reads TGCAGCGTCGATCTACAGGGGGAGACCCAGTACTTC.

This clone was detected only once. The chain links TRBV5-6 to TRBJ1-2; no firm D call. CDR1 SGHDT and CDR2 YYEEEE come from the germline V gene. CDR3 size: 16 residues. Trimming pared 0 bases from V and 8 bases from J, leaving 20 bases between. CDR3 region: CASSLVLGWHGEGYTF. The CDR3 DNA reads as TGTGCCAGCAGCTTGGTTCTAGGTTGGCACGGTGAGGGCTACACCTTC. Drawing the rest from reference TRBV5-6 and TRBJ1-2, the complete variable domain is DAGVTQSPTHLIKTRGQQVTLRCSPKSGHDTVSWYQQALGQGPQFIFQYYEEEERQRGNFPDRFSGHQFPNYSSELNVNALLLGDSALYLCASSLVLGWHGEGYTFGSGTRLTVV.

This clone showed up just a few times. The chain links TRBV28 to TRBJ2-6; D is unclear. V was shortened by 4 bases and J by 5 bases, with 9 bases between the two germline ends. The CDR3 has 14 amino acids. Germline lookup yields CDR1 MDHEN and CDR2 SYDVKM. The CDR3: CASSSPLWANVLTF. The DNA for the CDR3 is TGTGCCAGCAGTTCCCCTCTCTGGGCCAACGTCCTGACTTTC.

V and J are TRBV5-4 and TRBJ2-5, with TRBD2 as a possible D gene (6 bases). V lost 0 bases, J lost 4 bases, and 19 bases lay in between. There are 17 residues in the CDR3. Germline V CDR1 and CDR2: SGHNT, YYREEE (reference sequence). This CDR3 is CASSLEAHADYGETQYF. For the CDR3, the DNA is TGTGCCAGCAGCTTGGAGGCCCACGCGGACTATGGAGAGACCCAGTACTTC.

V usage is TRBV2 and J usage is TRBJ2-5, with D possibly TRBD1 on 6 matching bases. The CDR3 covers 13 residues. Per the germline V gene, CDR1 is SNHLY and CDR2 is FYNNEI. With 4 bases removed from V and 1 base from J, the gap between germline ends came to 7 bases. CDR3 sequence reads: CASSGQVQETQYF. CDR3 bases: TGTGCCAGCAGTGGACAGGTCCAAGAGACCCAGTACTTC.

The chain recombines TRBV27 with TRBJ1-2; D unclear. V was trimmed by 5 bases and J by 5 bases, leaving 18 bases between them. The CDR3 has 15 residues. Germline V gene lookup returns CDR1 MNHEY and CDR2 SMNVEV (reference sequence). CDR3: CASSPLDRRRYGYTF. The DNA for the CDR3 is TGTGCCAGCAGTCCCTTGGACCGACGTAGGTATGGCTACACCTTC.

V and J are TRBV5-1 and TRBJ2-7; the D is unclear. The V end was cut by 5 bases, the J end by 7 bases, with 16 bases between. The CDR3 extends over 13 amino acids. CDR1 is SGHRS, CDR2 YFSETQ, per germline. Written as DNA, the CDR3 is TGCGCCAGCAGTCCTCCTTGGCCTGGGGAGCAGTACTTC. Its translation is CASSPPWPGEQYF.

The CDR3 DNA reads as TGTGCCAGTAGCGAGACCGGGACTAGGTTATTAAGGCGGGAGACCCAGTACTTC. Its translation is CASSETGTRLLRRETQYF. The chain uses TRBV19 and TRBJ2-5, with 8 bases matching TRBD2. V lost 6 bases to trimming and J lost 5 bases; unmatched junction nucleotides: 20. Per germline, CDR1 LNHDA and CDR2 SQIVND (reference sequence). This CDR3 region has 18 residues.

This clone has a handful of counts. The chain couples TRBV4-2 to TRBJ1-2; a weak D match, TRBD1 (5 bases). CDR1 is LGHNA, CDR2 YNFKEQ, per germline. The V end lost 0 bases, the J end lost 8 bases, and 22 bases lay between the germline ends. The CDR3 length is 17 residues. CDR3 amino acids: CASSQDGTRGRPDGYTF. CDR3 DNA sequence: TGTGCCAGCAGCCAAGATGGGACGAGGGGCCGCCCTGACGGCTACACCTTC.

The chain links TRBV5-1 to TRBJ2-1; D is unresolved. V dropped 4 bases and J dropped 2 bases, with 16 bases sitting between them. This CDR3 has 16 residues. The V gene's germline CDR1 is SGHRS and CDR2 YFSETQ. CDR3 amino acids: CASSLVVGMTYNEQFF. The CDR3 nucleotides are TGCGCCAGCAGCCTAGTAGTAGGGATGACCTACAATGAGCAGTTCTTC. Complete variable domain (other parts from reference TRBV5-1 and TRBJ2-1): KAGVTQTPRYLIKTRGQQVTLSCSPISGHRSVSWYQQTPGQGLQFLFEYFSETQRNKGNFPGRFSGRQFSNSRSEMNVSTLELGDSALYLCASSLVVGMTYNEQFFGPGTRLTVL.

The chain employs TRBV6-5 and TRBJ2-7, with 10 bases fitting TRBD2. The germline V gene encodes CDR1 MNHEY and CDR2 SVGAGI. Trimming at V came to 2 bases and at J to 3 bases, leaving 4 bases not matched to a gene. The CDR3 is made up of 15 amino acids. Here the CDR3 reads CASSYTSGTHYEQYF. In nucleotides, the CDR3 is TGTGCCAGCAGTTACACTAGCGGGACCCACTACGAGCAGTACTTC.

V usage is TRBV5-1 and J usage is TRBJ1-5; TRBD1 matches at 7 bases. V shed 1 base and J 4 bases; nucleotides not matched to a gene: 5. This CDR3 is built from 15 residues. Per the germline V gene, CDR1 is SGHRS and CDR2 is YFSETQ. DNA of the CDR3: TGCGCCAGCAGCTTGACAGGGGCGGGGAATCAGCCCCAGCATTTT. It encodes CASSLTGAGNQPQHF.

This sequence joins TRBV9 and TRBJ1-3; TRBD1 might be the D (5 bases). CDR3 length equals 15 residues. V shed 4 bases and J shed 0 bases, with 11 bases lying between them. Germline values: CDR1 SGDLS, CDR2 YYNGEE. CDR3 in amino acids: CASSPPQGSGNTIYF. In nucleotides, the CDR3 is TGTGCCAGCAGCCCCCCTCAGGGCTCTGGAAACACCATATATTTT.

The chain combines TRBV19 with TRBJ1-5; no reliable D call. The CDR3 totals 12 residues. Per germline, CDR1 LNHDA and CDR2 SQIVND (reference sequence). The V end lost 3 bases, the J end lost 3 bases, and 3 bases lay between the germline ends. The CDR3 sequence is CASSINNQPQHF. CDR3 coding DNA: TGTGCCAGTAGTATTAACAATCAGCCCCAGCATTTT.

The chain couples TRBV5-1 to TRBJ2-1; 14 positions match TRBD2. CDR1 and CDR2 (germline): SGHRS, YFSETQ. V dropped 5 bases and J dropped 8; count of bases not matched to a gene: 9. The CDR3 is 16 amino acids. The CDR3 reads CASSPGLAGGTDEQFF. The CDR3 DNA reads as TGCGCCAGCAGTCCTGGACTAGCGGGAGGTACAGATGAGCAGTTCTTC. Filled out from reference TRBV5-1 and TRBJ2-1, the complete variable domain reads KAGVTQTPRYLIKTRGQQVTLSCSPISGHRSVSWYQQTPGQGLQFLFEYFSETQRNKGNFPGRFSGRQFSNSRSEMNVSTLELGDSALYLCASSPGLAGGTDEQFFGPGTRLTVL.

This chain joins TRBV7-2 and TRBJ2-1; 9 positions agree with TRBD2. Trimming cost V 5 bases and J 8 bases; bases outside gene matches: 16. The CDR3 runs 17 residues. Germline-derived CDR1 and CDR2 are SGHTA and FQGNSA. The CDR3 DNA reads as TGTGCCAGCAGCCAGGGCCTTGGGGCGGGAGGGCCCCATGAGCAGTTCTTC. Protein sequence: CASSQGLGAGGPHEQFF.

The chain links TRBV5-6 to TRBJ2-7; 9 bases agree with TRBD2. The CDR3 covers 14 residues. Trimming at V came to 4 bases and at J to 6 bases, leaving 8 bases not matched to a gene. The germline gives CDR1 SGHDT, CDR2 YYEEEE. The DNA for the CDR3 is TGTGCCAGCAGCCTTACGGGACTAGCCCCCGAGCAGTACTTC. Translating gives CASSLTGLAPEQYF.

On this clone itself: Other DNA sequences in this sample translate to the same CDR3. The CDR3 DNA is TGCGCCAGCAGCTTGCAGGGTAATGAAAAACTGTTTTTT. Encoded protein: CASSLQGNEKLFF. The J gene is TRBJ1-4, the V gene TRBV5-1, with D possibly matching TRBD1 (5 bases). The CDR3 spans 13 residues. Germline lookup yields CDR1 SGHRS and CDR2 YFSETQ. V dropped 1 base and J dropped 4 bases, with 5 bases sitting between them.

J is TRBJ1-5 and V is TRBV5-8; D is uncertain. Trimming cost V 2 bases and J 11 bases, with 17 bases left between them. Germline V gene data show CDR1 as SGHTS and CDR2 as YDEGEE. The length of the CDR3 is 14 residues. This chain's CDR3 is CASSFLDGFSTQHF. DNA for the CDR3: TGTGCCAGCAGCTTTTTAGACGGGTTTTCGACCCAGCATTTT.

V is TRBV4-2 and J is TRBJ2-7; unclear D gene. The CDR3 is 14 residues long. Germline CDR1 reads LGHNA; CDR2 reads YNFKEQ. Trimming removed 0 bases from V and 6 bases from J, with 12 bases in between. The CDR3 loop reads CASSQERLFPEQYF. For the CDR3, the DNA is TGTGCCAGCAGCCAAGAAAGGCTCTTCCCCGAGCAGTACTTC.